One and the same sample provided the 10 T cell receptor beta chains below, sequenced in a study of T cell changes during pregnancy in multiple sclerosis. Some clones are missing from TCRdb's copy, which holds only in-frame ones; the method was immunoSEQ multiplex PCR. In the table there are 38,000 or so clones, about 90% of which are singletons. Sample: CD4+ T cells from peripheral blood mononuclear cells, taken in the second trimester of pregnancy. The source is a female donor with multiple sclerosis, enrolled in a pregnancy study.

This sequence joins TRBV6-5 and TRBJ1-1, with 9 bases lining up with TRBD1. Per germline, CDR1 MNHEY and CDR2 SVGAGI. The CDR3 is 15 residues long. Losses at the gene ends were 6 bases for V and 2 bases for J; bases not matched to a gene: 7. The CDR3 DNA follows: TGTGCCAGCAGCCCGGACAGGGGCATAAACACTGAAGCTTTCTTT. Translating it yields CASSPDRGINTEAFF.

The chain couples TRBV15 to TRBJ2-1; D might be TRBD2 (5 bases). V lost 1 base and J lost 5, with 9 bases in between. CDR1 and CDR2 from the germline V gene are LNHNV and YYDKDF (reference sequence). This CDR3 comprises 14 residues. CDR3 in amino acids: CATSRGTRHNEQFF. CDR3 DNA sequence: TGTGCCACCAGCAGAGGGACTCGCCACAATGAGCAGTTCTTC.

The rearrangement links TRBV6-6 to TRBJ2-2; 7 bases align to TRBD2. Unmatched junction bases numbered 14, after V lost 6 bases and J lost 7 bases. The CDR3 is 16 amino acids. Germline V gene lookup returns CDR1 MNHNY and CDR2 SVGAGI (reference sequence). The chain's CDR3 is CASSPTGGPGVGELFF. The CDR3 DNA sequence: TGTGCCAGCAGCCCCACGGGGGGTCCCGGTGTCGGGGAGCTGTTTTTT.

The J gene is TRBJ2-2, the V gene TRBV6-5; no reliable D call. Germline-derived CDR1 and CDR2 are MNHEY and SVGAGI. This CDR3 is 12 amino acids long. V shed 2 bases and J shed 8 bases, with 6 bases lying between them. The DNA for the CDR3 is TGTGCCAGCAGTTACGTCGGTGGGGAGCTGTTTTTT. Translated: CASSYVGGELFF.

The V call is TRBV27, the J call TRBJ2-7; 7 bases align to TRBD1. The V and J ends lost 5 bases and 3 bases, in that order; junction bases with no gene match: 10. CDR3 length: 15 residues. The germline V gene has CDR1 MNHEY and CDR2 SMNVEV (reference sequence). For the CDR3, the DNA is TGTGCCAGCAGTCAGCCCGGGACAGTAAGCTACGAGCAGTACTTC. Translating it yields CASSQPGTVSYEQYF.

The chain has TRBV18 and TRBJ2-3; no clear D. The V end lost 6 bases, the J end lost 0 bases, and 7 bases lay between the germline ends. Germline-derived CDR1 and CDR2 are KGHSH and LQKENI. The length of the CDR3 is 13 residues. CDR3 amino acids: CASSQASTDTQYF. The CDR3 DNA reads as TGTGCCAGCTCCCAAGCTAGCACAGATACGCAGTATTTT.

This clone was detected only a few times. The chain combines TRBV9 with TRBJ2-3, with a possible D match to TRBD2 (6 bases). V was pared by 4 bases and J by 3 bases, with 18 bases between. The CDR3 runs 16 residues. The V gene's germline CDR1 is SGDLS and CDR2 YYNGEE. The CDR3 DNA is TGTGCCAGCAGCCCCGACGAGGGGAGGTGGACAGATACGCAGTATTTT. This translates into CASSPDEGRWTDTQYF.

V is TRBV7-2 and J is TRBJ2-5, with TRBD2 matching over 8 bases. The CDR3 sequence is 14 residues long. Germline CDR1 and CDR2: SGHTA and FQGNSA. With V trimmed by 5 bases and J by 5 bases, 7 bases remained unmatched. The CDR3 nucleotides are TGTGCCAGCAGCAGGACGGGAGGGAAGGAGACCCAGTACTTC. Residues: CASSRTGGKETQYF.

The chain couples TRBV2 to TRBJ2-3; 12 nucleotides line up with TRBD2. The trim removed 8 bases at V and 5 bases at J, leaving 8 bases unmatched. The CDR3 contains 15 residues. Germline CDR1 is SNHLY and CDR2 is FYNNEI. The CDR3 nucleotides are TGTGCCAGCCTTCTAGCGGGAGGGCCGGTAGATACGCAGTATTTT. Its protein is CASLLAGGPVDTQYF.

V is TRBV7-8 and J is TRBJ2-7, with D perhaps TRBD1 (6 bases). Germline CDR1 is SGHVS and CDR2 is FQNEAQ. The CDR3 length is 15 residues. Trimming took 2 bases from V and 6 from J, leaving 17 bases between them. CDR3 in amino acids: CASSLTPGVLVEQYF. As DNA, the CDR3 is TGTGCCAGCAGCTTAACCCCAGGGGTACTCGTCGAGCAGTACTTC.